This entry lists 7 T cell receptor beta chains sequenced from one sample in a study of blood T cell repertoires in COVID-19. Measured with immunoSEQ multiplex PCR; TCRdb has only the in-frame clones, and not every one. The table lists about 190,000 clones, about 88% of them singletons, with roughly 14% in the top ten. Specimen: peripheral blood. The receptors were gathered from a man aged 25-40 years with active or convalescent COVID-19.

This chain connects TRBV2 to TRBJ1-2, with D tentatively TRBD1 (5 bases). The CDR3 is 13 amino acids. Trimming shortened V by 3 bases and J by 7 bases, and 12 bases separated the two germline ends. Germline loops: CDR1 SNHLY, CDR2 FYNNEI. CDR3 sequence: CASSDPPGGGYTF. CDR3 nucleotide sequence: TGTGCCAGCAGTGATCCCCCCGGGGGTGGCTACACCTTC.

This sequence joins TRBV29-1 and TRBJ1-4; TRBD1 matches at 9 bases. The CDR3 extends over 16 amino acids. V lost 1 base to trimming and J lost 5 bases; unmatched junction nucleotides: 8. The germline gives CDR1 SQVTM, CDR2 ANQGSEA. The CDR3 coding sequence is TGCAGCGTTGAAGGGGGTTACAGGGGGCTGAATGAAAAACTGTTTTTT. Amino acids: CSVEGGYRGLNEKLFF. The complete variable domain, with remaining parts taken from reference TRBV29-1 and TRBJ1-4, reads SAVISQKPSRDICQRGTSLTIQCQVDSQVTMMFWYRQQPGQSLTLIATANQGSEATYESGFVIDKFPISRPNLTFSTLTVSNMSPEDSSIYLCSVEGGYRGLNEKLFFGSGTQLSVL.

V gene TRBV11-2 combines with J gene TRBJ1-6, with TRBD1 matching 9 bases. CDR1 and CDR2 from the germline V gene are SGHAT and FQNNGV. CDR3 length: 15 residues. V was clipped by 1 base and J by 9 bases; unmatched bases: 4. The CDR3 bases are TGTGCCAGCAGCTTAGTTGGGACAGGGTCTTCACCCCTCCACTTT. It specifies CASSLVGTGSSPLHF. Combining the CDR3 with reference TRBV11-2 and TRBJ1-6 gives the whole variable domain EAGVAQSPRYKIIEKRQSVAFWCNPISGHATLYWYQQILGQGPKLLIQFQNNGVVDDSQLPKDRFSAERLKGVDSTLKIQPAKLEDSAVYLCASSLVGTGSSPLHFGNGTRLTVT.

This chain joins TRBV6-5 and TRBJ1-3, with 7 positions matching TRBD1. The CDR3 contains 16 residues. J lost 2 bases, V lost 0 bases, and 4 bases had no gene match. The germline V gene encodes CDR1 MNHEY and CDR2 SVGAGI. The CDR3 region is CASSYSTGETGNTIYF. The CDR3, as DNA: TGTGCCAGCAGTTACTCTACAGGGGAAACTGGAAACACCATATATTTT.

The rearrangement joins TRBV28 to TRBJ1-2; 8 bases match TRBD1. This CDR3 comprises 20 residues. CDR1 and CDR2 (germline): MDHEN, SYDVKM. Trimming cost V 1 base and J 4 bases; bases outside gene matches: 20. CDR3 protein: CASSLSGNRPGGTGLYGYTF. The CDR3 DNA reads as TGTGCCAGCAGTTTATCGGGGAACCGCCCCGGCGGGACAGGACTCTATGGCTACACCTTC.

V and J are TRBV15 and TRBJ2-7; perhaps TRBD2 as D (5 bases). V dropped 3 bases and J dropped 2 bases, with 11 bases sitting between them. The CDR3 consists of 14 residues. Looked up from germline, CDR1 is LNHNV and CDR2 is YYDKDF (reference sequence). The CDR3 protein is CATSSDGNTYEQYF. The CDR3 DNA reads as TGTGCCACCAGCAGCGACGGGAATACCTACGAGCAGTACTTC.

V is TRBV12-5 and J is TRBJ1-2, with D tentatively TRBD1 (6 bases). The germline V gene has CDR1 LGHNT and CDR2 FRNRAP. The CDR3 sequence is 13 residues long. Trimming cost V 5 bases and J 8 bases, with 15 bases left between them. DNA for the CDR3: TGTGCTAGTGGTATACAGGGTTATGGAGGCTACACCTTC. As protein: CASGIQGYGGYTF.